The rows below give T cell receptor beta chains drawn from one sample of a study of T cells in Graves' hyperthyroidism and ophthalmopathy. TCRdb reprocessed the multiplex PCR reads with MiXCR, giving one entry per CDR3 protein. Of more than 350,000 distinct CDR3 sequences listed, about 15% are singletons. Sample: blood. These receptor sequences come from a woman in her thirties with Graves' hyperthyroidism. CDR3s include the opening cysteine and the closing phenylalanine or tryptophan. D genes are given only for firm matches. Rows give clone size only sometimes, using once, few, many, or a class for an expanded clone.

len	v_gene	j_gene	abundance	d_gene	CDR3aa	CDR3nt
14	TRBV20-1	TRBJ1-6	NA	NA	CRSTGRNYNSPLHF	TGCAGGTCGACGGGACGCAACTATAATTCACCCCTCCACTTT
12	TRBV30	TRBJ1-2	few	NA	CAWAGTPGGYTF	TGTGCCTGGGCCGGGACACCCGGGGGCTACACCTTC
15	TRBV24-1	TRBJ2-2	few	TRBD1	CATSEDETGAKELFF	TGTGCCACCAGTGAGGACGAAACAGGGGCGAAGGAGCTGTTTTTT
16	TRBV24-1	TRBJ2-3	many	TRBD2	CATSDPRLAGTDTQYF	TGTGCCACCAGTGATCCCCGACTAGCTGGCACAGATACGCAGTATTTT
15	TRBV27	TRBJ1-5	NA	TRBD1	CASTTDRGESQPQHF	TGTGCCAGCACCACCGACAGGGGGGAAAGTCAGCCCCAGCATTTT
13	TRBV20-1	TRBJ2-3	many	TRBD2	CSARLAGAYTQYF	TGCAGTGCAAGACTAGCGGGTGCATATACGCAGTATTTT
15	TRBV5-1	TRBJ2-3	many	TRBD1	CASSSGTGIADTQYF	TGCGCCAGCAGCTCCGGGACAGGGATCGCAGATACGCAGTATTTT
15	TRBV28	TRBJ2-3	many	NA	CASRSSPGSTDTQYF	TGTGCCAGCAGGTCGTCGCCGGGTAGCACAGATACGCAGTATTTT
17	TRBV12-3/TRBV12-4	TRBJ2-7	few	TRBD1	CASSLRKSRDRAYEQYF	TGTGCCAGCAGTTTACGGAAGAGTCGGGACAGAGCCTACGAGCAGTACTTC
14	TRBV7-2	TRBJ1-4	few	TRBD1	CASSPNRGGEKLFF	TGTGCCAGCAGCCCTAACAGGGGTGGAGAAAAACTGTTTTTT
16	TRBV20-1	TRBJ1-1	NA	TRBD1	CSARQGGGRMNTEAFF	TGCAGTGCTCGTCAGGGGGGGGGGCGAATGAACACTGAAGCTTTCTTT
15	TRBV7-3	TRBJ2-1	NA	NA	CASSGGRRSSNEQFF	TGTGCCAGCAGCGGAGGCCGCCGGAGCTCCAATGAGCAGTTCTTC
16	TRBV7-9	TRBJ2-7	many	TRBD2	CASSPLLGLGTYEQYF	TGTGCCAGCAGCCCCCTGCTGGGACTAGGGACCTACGAGCAGTACTTC
12	TRBV30	TRBJ1-4	many	NA	CAWSPSLRKLFF	TGTGCCTGGAGTCCAAGTTTGAGAAAACTGTTTTTT
15	TRBV5-6	TRBJ2-7	NA	NA	CASSKTGTVGYEQYF	TGTGCCAGCAGCAAGACCGGGACCGTGGGCTACGAGCAGTACTTC
14	TRBV27	TRBJ2-7	many	TRBD1	CASSFGTGTYEQYF	TGTGCCAGCAGTTTCGGGACAGGGACCTACGAGCAGTACTTC
15	TRBV25-1	TRBJ1-6	many	NA	CASSDVGRDNSPLHF	TGTGCCAGCAGTGATGTAGGACGAGATAATTCACCCCTCCACTTT
17	TRBV27	TRBJ2-4	many	TRBD1	CASSSRTGQIAKNIQYF	TGTGCCAGCAGTTCACGGACAGGCCAAATAGCCAAAAACATTCAGTACTTC
13	TRBV29-1	TRBJ1-2	few	NA	CSVSPGRDYGYTF	TGCAGCGTTTCACCGGGACGGGACTATGGCTACACCTTC
13	TRBV28	TRBJ2-7	many	NA	CASSFFTGYEQYF	TGTGCCAGCAGTTTTTTTACAGGCTACGAGCAGTACTTC
16	TRBV6-2/TRBV6-3	TRBJ2-7	few	TRBD2	CASSYSVAGGPGEQYF	TGTGCCAGCAGTTACTCGGTAGCGGGAGGGCCGGGAGAGCAGTACTTC
14	TRBV10-3	TRBJ1-3	NA	TRBD1	CAISGTGVGNTIYF	TGTGCCATCAGTGGCACAGGGGTTGGAAACACCATATATTTT
13	TRBV3-1	TRBJ2-7	once	NA	CASSQEGAFEQYF	TGTGCCAGCAGCCAAGAGGGCGCTTTCGAGCAGTACTTC
20	TRBV2	TRBJ2-5	few	TRBD1	CASKLRLGGTGSSYQETQYF	TGTGCCAGCAAATTAAGATTAGGTGGGACAGGGTCCTCCTACCAAGAGACCCAGTACTTC
16	TRBV29-1	TRBJ2-7	many	TRBD1	CSVEEATGGVPYEQYF	TGCAGCGTTGAAGAGGCGACAGGGGGAGTGCCCTACGAGCAGTACTTC
15	TRBV5-6	TRBJ2-1	many	TRBD2	CASSLPSGTNNEQFF	TGTGCCAGCAGCTTGCCTAGCGGGACCAACAATGAGCAGTTCTTC
15	TRBV3-1	TRBJ1-5	many	NA	CASSLGWRGGTPQHF	TGTGCCAGCAGCTTGGGTTGGAGGGGGGGTACGCCCCAGCATTTT
11	TRBV20-1	TRBJ2-3	many	NA	CSARFGDTQYF	TGCAGTGCTAGATTCGGAGATACGCAGTATTTT
16	TRBV2	TRBJ2-7	many	TRBD2	CASSEGTSGILWEQYF	TGTGCCAGCAGTGAAGGGACTAGCGGGATATTGTGGGAGCAGTACTTC
12	TRBV7-2	TRBJ2-3	many	TRBD2	CASGLASDTQYF	TGTGCCAGCGGACTAGCTTCAGATACGCAGTATTTT
14	TRBV6-1	TRBJ1-1	many	NA	CASRHGDLGTEAFF	TGTGCCAGCAGACACGGGGACTTGGGCACTGAAGCTTTCTTT
15	TRBV29-1	TRBJ2-3	few	TRBD2	CSVVGLAGDTDTQYF	TGCAGCGTTGTTGGGCTAGCGGGAGACACAGATACGCAGTATTTT
14	TRBV20-1	TRBJ2-1	many	TRBD2	CSARVAGRYNEQFF	TGCAGTGCTAGAGTGGCCGGGAGGTACAATGAGCAGTTCTTC
11	TRBV28	TRBJ1-5	NA	NA	CASSATAQENF	TGTGCCAGCAGTGCGACGGCCCAGGAAAATTTT
15	TRBV15	TRBJ2-2	NA	NA	CATSRFSGVSGELFF	TGTGCCACCAGCAGGTTTTCAGGGGTGTCCGGGGAGCTGTTTTTT
14	TRBV3-1	TRBJ2-7	many	NA	CASMGGSGYSEQYF	TGTGCCAGCATGGGTGGTTCGGGATATAGTGAGCAGTACTTC
14	TRBV29-1	TRBJ2-5	NA	TRBD2	CSVEATSGQETQYF	TGCAGCGTTGAGGCGACTAGCGGACAAGAGACCCAGTACTTC
15	TRBV7-9	TRBJ1-1	NA	NA	CASSPPWRENTEAFF	TGTGCCAGCAGCCCCCCATGGAGGGAGAACACTGAAGCTTTCTTT
16	TRBV6-1	TRBJ2-7	many	TRBD2	CASTPGRIAGSYEQYF	TGTGCCAGCACCCCAGGGAGAATAGCGGGTTCCTACGAGCAGTACTTC
15	TRBV20-1	TRBJ1-6	few	TRBD1	CSADDRETHNSPLHF	TGCAGTGCTGACGACAGGGAAACACATAATTCACCCCTCCACTTT
15	TRBV7-3	TRBJ2-1	many	TRBD2	CASSRSRERYNEQFF	TGTGCCAGCAGCCGCTCGCGGGAGCGGTACAATGAGCAGTTCTTC
11	TRBV29-1	TRBJ2-1	NA	NA	CSVVGYNEQFF	TGCAGCGTTGTGGGATACAATGAGCAGTTCTTC
15	TRBV10-2	TRBJ1-6	few	NA	CASSGWGVENSPLHF	TGCGCCAGCAGTGGTTGGGGGGTTGAGAATTCACCCCTCCACTTT
13	TRBV11-2	TRBJ2-2	many	NA	CASSLDSVGELFF	TGTGCCAGCAGCTTAGATTCTGTAGGGGAGCTGTTTTTT
14	TRBV24-1	TRBJ2-2	NA	NA	CATSDFKGRGELFF	TGTGCCACCAGTGATTTTAAGGGGCGCGGGGAGCTGTTTTTT
18	TRBV20-1	TRBJ2-5	few	TRBD2	CSARDSFDWREERETQYF	TGCAGTGCTAGAGATAGTTTCGATTGGCGGGAGGAGCGGGAGACCCAGTACTTC
17	TRBV6-1	TRBJ2-2	many	NA	CASSPTGTPEGDGELFF	TGTGCCAGCAGTCCAACGGGGACCCCAGAAGGGGACGGGGAGCTGTTTTTT
16	TRBV11-2	TRBJ2-5	many	NA	CASSPNPQVTLGTQYF	TGTGCCAGCAGCCCGAACCCACAGGTTACCCTGGGGACCCAGTACTTC
18	TRBV7-6	TRBJ2-5	many	TRBD2	CASSPGLAGGSGQETQYF	TGTGCCAGCAGCCCAGGACTAGCGGGAGGTTCCGGTCAAGAGACCCAGTACTTC
16	TRBV3-1	TRBJ1-1	many	NA	CASSPYKASWDTEAFF	TGTGCCAGCAGCCCGTACAAGGCCTCATGGGACACTGAAGCTTTCTTT
15	TRBV20-1	TRBJ2-2	NA	NA	CSARSGPRGTGELFF	TGCAGTGCTAGATCGGGGCCACGGGGCACCGGGGAGCTGTTTTTT
17	TRBV4-1	TRBJ2-2	NA	NA	CASSQDLRTLFPGELFF	TGCGCCAGCAGCCAAGATCTCCGGACTCTCTTTCCCGGGGAGCTGTTTTTT